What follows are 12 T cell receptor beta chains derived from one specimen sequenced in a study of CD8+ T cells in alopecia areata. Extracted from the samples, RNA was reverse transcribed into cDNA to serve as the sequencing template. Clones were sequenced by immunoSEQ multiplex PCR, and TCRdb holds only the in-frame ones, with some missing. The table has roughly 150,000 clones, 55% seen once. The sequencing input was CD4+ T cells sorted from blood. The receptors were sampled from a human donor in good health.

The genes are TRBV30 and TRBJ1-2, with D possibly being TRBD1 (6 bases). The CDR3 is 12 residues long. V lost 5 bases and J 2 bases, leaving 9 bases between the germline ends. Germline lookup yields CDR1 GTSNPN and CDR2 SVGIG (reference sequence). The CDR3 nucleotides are TGTGCCTGGCGGGACAAAAACTATGGCTACACCTTC. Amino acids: CAWRDKNYGYTF.

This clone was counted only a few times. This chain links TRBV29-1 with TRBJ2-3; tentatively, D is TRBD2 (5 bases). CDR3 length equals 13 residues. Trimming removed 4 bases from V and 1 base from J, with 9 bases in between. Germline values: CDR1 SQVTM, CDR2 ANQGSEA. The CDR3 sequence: CSVGGSGTDTQYF. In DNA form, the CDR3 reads TGCAGCGTTGGGGGTAGCGGCACAGATACGCAGTATTTT.

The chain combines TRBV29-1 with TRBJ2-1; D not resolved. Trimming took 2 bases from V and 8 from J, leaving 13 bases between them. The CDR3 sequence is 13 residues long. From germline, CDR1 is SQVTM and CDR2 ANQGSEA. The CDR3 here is CSVEPGFWHEQFF. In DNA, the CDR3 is TGCAGCGTTGAACCCGGGTTTTGGCATGAGCAGTTCTTC.

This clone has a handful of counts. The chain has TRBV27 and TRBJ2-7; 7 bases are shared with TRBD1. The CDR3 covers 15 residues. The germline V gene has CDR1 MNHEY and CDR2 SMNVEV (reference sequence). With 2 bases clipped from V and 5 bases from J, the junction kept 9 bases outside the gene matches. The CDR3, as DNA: TGTGCCAGCAGTTTACTTTTTCGACAGGGCCACGAGCAGTACTTC. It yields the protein CASSLLFRQGHEQYF.

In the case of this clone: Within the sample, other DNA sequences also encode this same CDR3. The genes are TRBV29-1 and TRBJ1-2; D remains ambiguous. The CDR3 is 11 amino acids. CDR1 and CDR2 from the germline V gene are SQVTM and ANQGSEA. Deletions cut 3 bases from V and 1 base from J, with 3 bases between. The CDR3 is CSVEINYGYTF. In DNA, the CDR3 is TGCAGCGTTGAGATTAACTATGGCTACACCTTC. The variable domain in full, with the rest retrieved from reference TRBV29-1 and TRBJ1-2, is SAVISQKPSRDICQRGTSLTIQCQVDSQVTMMFWYRQQPGQSLTLIATANQGSEATYESGFVIDKFPISRPNLTFSTLTVSNMSPEDSSIYLCSVEINYGYTFGSGTRLTVV.

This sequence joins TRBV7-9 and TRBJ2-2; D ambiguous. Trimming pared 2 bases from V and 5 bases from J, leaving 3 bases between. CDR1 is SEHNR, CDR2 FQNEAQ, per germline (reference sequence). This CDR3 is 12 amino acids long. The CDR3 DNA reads TGTGCCAGCAGCTTAACAACCGGGGAGCTGTTTTTT. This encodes CASSLTTGELFF.

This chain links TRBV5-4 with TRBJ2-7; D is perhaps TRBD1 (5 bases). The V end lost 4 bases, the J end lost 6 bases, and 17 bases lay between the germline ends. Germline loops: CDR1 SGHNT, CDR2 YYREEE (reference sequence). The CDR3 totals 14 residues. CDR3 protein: CASSDTRVFGEQYF. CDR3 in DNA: TGTGCCAGCAGCGACACCAGGGTATTCGGCGAGCAGTACTTC. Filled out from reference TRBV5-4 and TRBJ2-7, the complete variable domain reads ETGVTQSPTHLIKTRGQQVTLRCSSQSGHNTVSWYQQALGQGPQFIFQYYREEENGRGNFPPRFSGLQFPNYSSELNVNALELDDSALYLCASSDTRVFGEQYFGPGTRLTVT.

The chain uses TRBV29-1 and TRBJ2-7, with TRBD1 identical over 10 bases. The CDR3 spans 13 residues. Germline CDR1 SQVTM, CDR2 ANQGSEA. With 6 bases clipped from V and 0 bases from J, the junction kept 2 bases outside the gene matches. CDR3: CSVRQGASYEQYF. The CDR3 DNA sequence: TGCAGCGTAAGACAGGGGGCCTCCTACGAGCAGTACTTC.

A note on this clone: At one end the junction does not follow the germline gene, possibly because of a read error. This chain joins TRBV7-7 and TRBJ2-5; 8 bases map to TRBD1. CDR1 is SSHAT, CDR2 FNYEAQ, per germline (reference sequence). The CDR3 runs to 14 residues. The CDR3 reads CASTDRVSEETQYF. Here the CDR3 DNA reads TGTGCTAGCACGGACAGGGTTTCGGAAGAGACCCAGTACTTC.

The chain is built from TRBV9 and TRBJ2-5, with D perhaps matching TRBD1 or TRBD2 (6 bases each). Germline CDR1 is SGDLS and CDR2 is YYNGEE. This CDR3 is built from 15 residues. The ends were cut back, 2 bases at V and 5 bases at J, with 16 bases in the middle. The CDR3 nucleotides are TGTGCCAGCAGCGTCGGGGGCACTAGTTCGGAGACCCAGTACTTC. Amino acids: CASSVGGTSSETQYF. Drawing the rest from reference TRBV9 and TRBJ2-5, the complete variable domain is DSGVTQTPKHLITATGQRVTLRCSPRSGDLSVYWYQQSLDQGLQFLIQYYNGEERAKGNILERFSAQQFPDLHSELNLSSLELGDSALYFCASSVGGTSSETQYFGPGTRLLVL.

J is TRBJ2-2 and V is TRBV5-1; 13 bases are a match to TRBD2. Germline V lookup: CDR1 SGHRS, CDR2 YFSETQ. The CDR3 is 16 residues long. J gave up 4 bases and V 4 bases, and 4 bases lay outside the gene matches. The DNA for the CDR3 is TGCGCCAGCAGCCCAGGACTAGCGGGAGTCACCGGGGAGCTGTTTTTT. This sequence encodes CASSPGLAGVTGELFF. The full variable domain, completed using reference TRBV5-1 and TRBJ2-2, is KAGVTQTPRYLIKTRGQQVTLSCSPISGHRSVSWYQQTPGQGLQFLFEYFSETQRNKGNFPGRFSGRQFSNSRSEMNVSTLELGDSALYLCASSPGLAGVTGELFFGEGSRLTVL.

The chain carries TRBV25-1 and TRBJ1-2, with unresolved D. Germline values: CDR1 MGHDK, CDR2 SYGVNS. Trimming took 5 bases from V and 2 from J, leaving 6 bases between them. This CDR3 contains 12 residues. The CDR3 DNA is TGTGCCAGCAGTCTGACGAACTATGGCTACACCTTC. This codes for CASSLTNYGYTF.